These 22 T cell receptor beta chains came from one sample sequenced in a study of beta chain features in type 1 diabetes. Study-wide results and limits: Among all four CD4+ subsets, Type 1 diabetes patients had TCRB CDR3s that were moderately but significantly shorter.

These receptors' antigens are unknown. Every isolated RNA sample was fully reverse transcribed, so sequencing captured expressed TCRB transcripts. Libraries were prepared by immunoSEQ multiplex PCR; TCRdb keeps only in-frame clonotypes and omits some of them. This sample yields 500,000 to 850,000 clones, of which 11% to 15% are seen a single time; around 0.04% belongs to the top ten. Sequencing was done on a sample of naive CD4+ T cells from blood. The origin of the receptors is a man aged 18 to 35 with type 1 diabetes.

CDR3 loop: CASSFRQSPSSGNTIYF. CDR3 DNA sequence: TGTGCCAGCAGCTTTAGACAGAGTCCTTCATCTGGAAACACCATATATTTT. The V gene is TRBV7-9, the J gene TRBJ1-3, with a tentative D call TRBD1 (5 bases). Trimming pared 3 bases from V and 1 base from J, leaving 16 bases between. Germline V gene sequence: CDR1 SEHNR, CDR2 FQNEAQ (reference sequence). This CDR3 has 17 amino acids.

Here the CDR3 DNA reads TGCGCCAGCAGCTTGGAGACTATTGCCTACGAGCAGTACTTC. This sequence encodes CASSLETIAYEQYF. V usage is TRBV5-1 and J usage is TRBJ2-7; D possibly corresponds to TRBD2 (5 bases). In germline, CDR1 is SGHRS, CDR2 YFSETQ. V lost 0 bases to trimming and J lost 2 bases, with 9 bases between them. This CDR3 contains 14 residues.

This clone appeared a few times. The V and J genes are TRBV30 and TRBJ1-5, with D maybe TRBD1 (5 bases). This CDR3 contains 13 residues. Trimming left V 5 bases short and J 6 bases short, with 14 bases between. Germline CDR1 GTSNPN, CDR2 SVGIG (reference sequence). The CDR3 reads CAWSGTNGQPQHF. DNA of the CDR3: TGTGCCTGGTCCGGGACCAACGGTCAGCCCCAGCATTTT. Combining the CDR3 with reference TRBV30 and TRBJ1-5 gives the whole variable domain SQTIHQWPATLVQPVGSPLSLECTVEGTSNPNLYWYRQAAGRGLQLLFYSVGIGQISSEVPQNLSASRPQDRQFILSSKKLLLSDSGFYLCAWSGTNGQPQHFGDGTRLSIL.

The rearrangement joins TRBV30 to TRBJ1-5; weak D call: TRBD1 (6 bases). Deletions cut 5 bases from V and 4 bases from J, with 9 bases between. CDR1 and CDR2 (germline): GTSNPN, SVGIG (reference sequence). The CDR3 is 12 amino acids. For the CDR3, the DNA is TGTGCCTGGGGACAGCCGAATCAGCCCCAGCATTTT. Translation gives CAWGQPNQPQHF.

This clone was counted a few times. CDR3 protein: CASSVSGANVLTF. CDR3 nucleotide sequence: TGTGCCAGCAGTGTCTCTGGGGCCAACGTCCTGACTTTC. The chain employs TRBV25-1 and TRBJ2-6; no clear D. The germline V gene encodes CDR1 MGHDK and CDR2 SYGVNS. This CDR3 is 13 amino acids long. The ends were cut back, 4 bases at V and 0 bases at J, with 1 base in the middle.

The chain combines TRBV21-1 with TRBJ2-2. TRBV21-1 is a pseudogene locus. This CDR3 contains 13 residues. CDR3 DNA sequence: TGTGCCAGCAGCACGGGACGGATCGGGGAGCTGTTTTTT. Amino acid sequence: CASSTGRIGELFF.

V is TRBV27 and J is TRBJ2-3; 12 nucleotides align to TRBD2. CDR3 length: 16 amino acids. Germline CDR1 reads MNHEY; CDR2 reads SMNVEV (reference sequence). V shed 5 bases and J 4 bases; nucleotides not matched to a gene: 7. This CDR3 is CASSKLSSGRADTQYF. In DNA, the CDR3 is TGTGCCAGCAGTAAACTTTCTAGCGGGAGGGCAGATACGCAGTATTTT.

V and J are TRBV5-4 and TRBJ2-2; D perhaps matches TRBD1 (6 bases). Germline V CDR1 and CDR2: SGHNT, YYREEE (reference sequence). Trimming cost V 1 base and J 6 bases, with 10 bases left between them. The CDR3 covers 14 residues. Written as DNA, the CDR3 is TGTGCCAGCAGCTTGTTGGGACAATCCGGGGAGCTGTTTTTT. The encoded protein is CASSLLGQSGELFF.

The chain carries TRBV6-1 and TRBJ2-7, with 7 bases aligning to TRBD2. V dropped 4 bases and J dropped 3; count of bases not matched to a gene: 9. The germline CDR1 and CDR2 sequences are MNHNS and SASEGT. CDR3 length equals 15 residues. This CDR3 is CASSVSFGRDYEQYF. Here the CDR3 DNA reads TGTGCCAGCAGTGTCTCCTTTGGGAGGGACTACGAGCAGTACTTC.

This clone was observed a handful of times. The chain couples TRBV7-9 to TRBJ2-5; possible D gene TRBD2, 6 bases. The CDR3 is 17 amino acids. The V end lost 4 bases, the J end lost 5 bases, and 23 bases lay between the germline ends. CDR1 is SEHNR, CDR2 FQNEAQ, per germline (reference sequence). This CDR3 is CASSYPLGARRGETQYF. DNA for the CDR3: TGTGCCAGCAGCTATCCCCTTGGTGCGCGTCGGGGGGAGACCCAGTACTTC.

The chain uses TRBV9 and TRBJ2-6, with D perhaps TRBD2 (5 bases). Germline lookup yields CDR1 SGDLS and CDR2 YYNGEE. CDR3 length: 14 residues. The germline V and J ends were trimmed by 6 bases and 2 bases, with 9 bases remaining between them. In DNA, the CDR3 is TGTGCCAGCACCGACGGGGCTGGGGCCAACGTCCTGACTTTC. Translation: CASTDGAGANVLTF.

The rearrangement joins TRBV30 to TRBJ2-7; D unresolved. The CDR3 contains 13 residues. Trimming left V 2 bases short and J 5 bases short, with 13 bases between. Per the germline V gene, CDR1 is GTSNPN and CDR2 is SVGIG (reference sequence). The CDR3 DNA reads TGTGCCTGGAGTACCCGGACCCTCCACGAGCAGTACTTC. As protein: CAWSTRTLHEQYF.

This chain uses TRBV5-1 with TRBJ2-7; 7 bases map to TRBD1. Germline V CDR1 and CDR2: SGHRS, YFSETQ. This CDR3 comprises 12 residues. V shed 3 bases, J shed 7 bases, and the junction held 4 bases outside the gene matches. CDR3 amino acids: CASSSDRAEQYF. The CDR3 nucleotides read TGCGCCAGCAGCTCCGACAGGGCAGAGCAGTACTTC.

Written as DNA, the CDR3 is TGTGCCAGCAGCTTTACCATAGCGGGGGGCGGAAATGAGCAGTTCTTC. Its translation: CASSFTIAGGGNEQFF. The chain couples TRBV7-9 to TRBJ2-1; 10 nucleotides match TRBD2. The CDR3 is made up of 16 amino acids. V was clipped by 3 bases and J by 7 bases; unmatched bases: 9. Germline CDR1 is SEHNR and CDR2 is FQNEAQ (reference sequence).

V is TRBV5-6 and J is TRBJ1-2; possibly TRBD1 for D (5 bases). There are 17 residues in the CDR3. V gave up 4 bases and J gave up 4 bases, with 23 bases separating them. Looked up from germline, CDR1 is SGHDT and CDR2 is YYEEEE. The CDR3 region is CASSRPLVGADSYGYTF. The CDR3 nucleotides read TGTGCCAGCAGCCGACCTTTAGTCGGGGCGGATAGCTATGGCTACACCTTC.

The sample holds a few counts of this clone. The identical CDR3 is also encoded by other nucleotide sequences in the sample. V gene TRBV5-1 combines with J gene TRBJ2-3; D is uncertain. CDR1 and CDR2 (germline): SGHRS, YFSETQ. This CDR3 comprises 14 residues. The V and J ends lost 4 bases and 1 base respectively, with 10 bases between them. This CDR3 is CASSLLRGTDTQYF. In nucleotides, the CDR3 is TGCGCCAGCAGCCTCCTCAGAGGCACAGATACGCAGTATTTT. Together with reference TRBV5-1 and TRBJ2-3, the CDR3 gives the full variable domain: KAGVTQTPRYLIKTRGQQVTLSCSPISGHRSVSWYQQTPGQGLQFLFEYFSETQRNKGNFPGRFSGRQFSNSRSEMNVSTLELGDSALYLCASSLLRGTDTQYFGPGTRLTVL.

This rearrangement joins TRBV5-1 to TRBJ2-5; 8 bases map to TRBD1. Germline-derived CDR1 and CDR2 are SGHRS and YFSETQ. CDR3 length: 15 residues. Trimming took 5 bases from V and 3 from J; bases not matched to a gene: 9. CDR3 sequence: CASRKTGVIEETQYF. CDR3 nucleotide sequence: TGCGCCAGCAGGAAGACAGGGGTGATAGAAGAGACCCAGTACTTC.

This clone has more than one count but fewer than ten. V usage is TRBV7-9 and J usage is TRBJ2-2, with 8 nucleotides matching TRBD1. The junction had 9 bases not matched to a gene; V was cut back by 5 bases and J by 4 bases. This CDR3 has 16 residues. The germline V gene has CDR1 SEHNR and CDR2 FQNEAQ (reference sequence). The CDR3 DNA follows: TGTGCCAGCAGCACCACCGGGACAGGCCCCACCGGGGAGCTGTTTTTT. Amino acids: CASSTTGTGPTGELFF.

This chain connects TRBV13 to TRBJ1-2; D is possibly TRBD1 (5 bases). Trimming pared 1 base from V and 8 bases from J, leaving 14 bases between. The germline V gene encodes CDR1 PRHDT and CDR2 FYEKMQ (reference sequence). The CDR3 loop spans 14 amino acids. The CDR3 loop reads CASSLEVRGRGYTF. In DNA form, the CDR3 reads TGTGCCAGCAGCTTAGAAGTTAGGGGAAGAGGCTACACCTTC. The full variable domain, its missing parts supplied by reference TRBV13 and TRBJ1-2, is AAGVIQSPRHLIKEKRETATLKCYPIPRHDTVYWYQQGPGQDPQFLISFYEKMQSDKGSIPDRFSAQQFSDYHSELNMSSLELGDSALYFCASSLEVRGRGYTFGSGTRLTVV.

The V and J genes are TRBV25-1 and TRBJ1-1; D is unresolved. The V end was cut by 8 bases, the J end by 11 bases, with 15 bases between. The germline gives CDR1 MGHDK, CDR2 SYGVNS. This CDR3 contains 11 residues. The CDR3 sequence: CASRENRGAFF. Written as DNA, the CDR3 is TGTGCCAGCCGAGAGAATCGTGGGGCTTTCTTT.

In its sample, this clone was seen a few times. This chain links TRBV4-1 with TRBJ1-5; no clear D. From germline, CDR1 is MGHRA and CDR2 YSYEKL. The CDR3 extends over 13 amino acids. V was pared by 4 bases and J by 6 bases, with 10 bases between. CDR3 coding DNA: TGCGCCAGCAGCCGTTCGGTGGTTCAGCCCCAGCATTTT. This translates into CASSRSVVQPQHF.

This clone was counted a single time. The J gene is TRBJ2-1, the V gene TRBV6-5; 11 bases match TRBD2. With 4 bases clipped from V and 5 bases from J, the junction kept 4 bases outside the gene matches. The germline CDR1 and CDR2 sequences are MNHEY and SVGAGI. The CDR3 has 15 residues. The CDR3 sequence is CASSSLAGGHNEQFF. The CDR3 DNA reads as TGTGCCAGCAGTTCTCTAGCGGGAGGCCACAATGAGCAGTTCTTC.